This T cell receptor (beta chain) emerged from a study of T cell repertoires in ileal Crohn's disease. Overall study: 35% were active smokers at surgery; median disease duration was roughly eight years.

TCRdb's table, derived via immunoSEQ multiplex PCR, lists solely in-frame clones and lacks some. The sample records 13,000 to 15,000 clones, roughly nine tenths being singletons. Study findings and constraints: All patients with clonality above 26.8% had endoscopic recurrence. Compared with non-smokers, active smokers at surgery showed more clonal expansions. Compared with CD4 T cells, sorted CD8 cells carried more expanded clones.

Regarding this clone: Antigen specificity is unknown.

The CDR3 contains 15 residues. Germline V gene sequence: CDR1 WSHSY, CDR2 SAAADI. With 2 bases removed from V and 7 bases from J, the gap between germline ends came to 17 bases. Source material: ileal tissue. The chain recombines TRBV10-2 with TRBJ1-1, with a tentative D call TRBD1 (5 bases). The clonotype originates from an adult with Crohn's disease. In DNA, the CDR3 is TGCGCCAGCAGTGAGGTGGGGGGGAGGAGGGATGAAGCTTTCTTT. Protein: CASSEVGGRRDEAFF.